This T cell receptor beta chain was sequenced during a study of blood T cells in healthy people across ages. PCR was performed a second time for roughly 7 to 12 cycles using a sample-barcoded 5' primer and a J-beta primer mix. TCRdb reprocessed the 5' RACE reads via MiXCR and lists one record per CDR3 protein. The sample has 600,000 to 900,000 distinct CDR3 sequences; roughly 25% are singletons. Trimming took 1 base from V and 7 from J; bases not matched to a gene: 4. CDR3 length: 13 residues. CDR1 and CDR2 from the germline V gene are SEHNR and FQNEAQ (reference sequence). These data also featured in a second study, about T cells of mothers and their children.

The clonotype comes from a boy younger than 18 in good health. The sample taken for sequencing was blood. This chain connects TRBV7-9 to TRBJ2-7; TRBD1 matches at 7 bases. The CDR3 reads CASSLGTGREQYF. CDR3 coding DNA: TGTGCCAGCAGCTTAGGGACAGGCCGGGAGCAGTACTTC.